A selection of T cell receptor beta chains follows, all from one sample in a study of cytomegalovirus exposure and HLA in healthy donors. Using immunoSEQ multiplex PCR, the repertoire was profiled, and TCRdb retains in-frame clones only, with some absent. The sample lists approximately 95,000 clones, around 84% seen once, with 4.1% in the top ten. Sequencing was performed on PBMCs. The receptors come from a woman aged 40 to 50 in good health and CMV-seropositive. Both conserved end residues are part of each CDR3. D genes are given only for firm matches. Only part of the rows carry a size: once, few, many, or a class if the clone is expanded.

len: 14; abundance: .; v_gene: TRBV6-1; d_gene: .; j_gene: TRBJ1-1; CDR3aa: CASSFSQVNTEAFF; CDR3nt: TGTGCCAGCAGTTTTTCACAGGTTAACACTGAAGCTTTCTTT
len: 16; abundance: .; v_gene: TRBV5-8; d_gene: TRBD1; j_gene: TRBJ1-5; CDR3aa: CASSHGTGRSFEPQHF; CDR3nt: TGTGCCAGCAGCCATGGGACAGGAAGATCCTTTGAGCCCCAGCATTTT
len: 15; abundance: .; v_gene: TRBV5-6; d_gene: .; j_gene: TRBJ2-5; CDR3aa: CASSLSQKLQETQYF; CDR3nt: TGTGCCAGCAGCTTGAGCCAAAAGCTTCAAGAGACCCAGTACTTC
len: 14; abundance: .; v_gene: TRBV29-1; d_gene: .; j_gene: TRBJ1-5; CDR3aa: CSVVDSRGNQPQHF; CDR3nt: TGCAGCGTTGTGGACAGCCGCGGCAATCAGCCCCAGCATTTT
len: 15; abundance: once; v_gene: TRBV2; d_gene: TRBD2; j_gene: TRBJ2-7; CDR3aa: CASSEKGGEIFEQYF; CDR3nt: TGTGCCAGCAGTGAAAAGGGAGGGGAGATTTTCGAGCAGTACTTC
len: 13; abundance: .; v_gene: TRBV27; d_gene: .; j_gene: TRBJ1-1; CDR3aa: CASSTDPNTEAFF; CDR3nt: TGTGCCAGCAGTACAGACCCGAACACTGAAGCTTTCTTT
len: 15; abundance: .; v_gene: TRBV7-8; d_gene: .; j_gene: TRBJ2-7; CDR3aa: CASSSPGRSTYEQYF; CDR3nt: TGTGCCAGCAGCTCCCCTGGGAGAAGTACCTACGAGCAGTACTTC
len: 17; abundance: .; v_gene: TRBV4-2; d_gene: .; j_gene: TRBJ2-1; CDR3aa: CASSQEPIRVSYNEQFF; CDR3nt: TGTGCCAGCAGCCAAGAACCGATCAGGGTCTCCTACAATGAGCAGTTCTTC
len: 15; abundance: .; v_gene: TRBV6-5; d_gene: .; j_gene: TRBJ2-2; CDR3aa: CASTLLRGNTGELFF; CDR3nt: TGTGCCAGCACCCTACTTCGGGGTAACACCGGGGAGCTGTTTTTT
len: 11; abundance: .; v_gene: TRBV20-1; d_gene: TRBD1; j_gene: TRBJ1-4; CDR3aa: CSAPTRQGALF; CDR3nt: TGCAGTGCCCCCACCCGGCAGGGGGCTTTATTT
len: 16; abundance: .; v_gene: TRBV6-1; d_gene: TRBD2; j_gene: TRBJ2-7; CDR3aa: CASSGRTSGSLYEQYF; CDR3nt: TGTGCCAGCAGTGGGAGGACTAGCGGGAGTCTCTACGAGCAGTACTTC
len: 14; abundance: .; v_gene: TRBV30; d_gene: .; j_gene: TRBJ1-5; CDR3aa: CAWSGDSRNQPQHF; CDR3nt: TGTGCCTGGAGTGGGGACTCTCGCAATCAGCCCCAGCATTTT
len: 18; abundance: .; v_gene: TRBV27; d_gene: .; j_gene: TRBJ2-3; CDR3aa: CASSLYPTNPLPTDTQYF; CDR3nt: TGTGCCAGCAGTTTATACCCCACCAACCCACTCCCCACAGATACGCAGTATTTT
len: 16; abundance: .; v_gene: TRBV9; d_gene: TRBD2; j_gene: TRBJ2-5; CDR3aa: CASSVGASGNQETQYF; CDR3nt: TGTGCCAGCAGCGTAGGGGCTAGCGGGAATCAAGAGACCCAGTACTTC
len: 12; abundance: .; v_gene: TRBV5-1; d_gene: .; j_gene: TRBJ2-5; CDR3aa: CASSLALETQYF; CDR3nt: TGCGCCAGCAGCTTGGCCTTGGAGACCCAGTACTTC
len: 18; abundance: once; v_gene: TRBV12-5; d_gene: .; j_gene: TRBJ1-6; CDR3aa: CASGLRTEKSSYNSPLHF; CDR3nt: TGTGCTAGTGGTCTAAGGACAGAAAAGAGCTCCTATAATTCACCCCTCCACTTT
len: 14; abundance: .; v_gene: TRBV5-1; d_gene: TRBD2; j_gene: TRBJ2-1; CDR3aa: CASSSASGGAEQFF; CDR3nt: TGCGCCAGCAGCTCTGCTAGCGGGGGAGCTGAGCAGTTCTTC
len: 14; abundance: .; v_gene: TRBV5-1; d_gene: .; j_gene: TRBJ1-2; CDR3aa: CASSLTGQSYGYTF; CDR3nt: TGCGCCAGCAGCTTGACCGGACAGAGCTATGGCTACACCTTC
len: 17; abundance: .; v_gene: TRBV4-1; d_gene: TRBD2; j_gene: TRBJ2-3; CDR3aa: CASSQGASGRAVDTQYF; CDR3nt: TGCGCCAGCAGCCAAGGTGCTAGCGGGAGGGCTGTAGATACGCAGTATTTT
len: 17; abundance: .; v_gene: TRBV29-1; d_gene: .; j_gene: TRBJ1-1; CDR3aa: CSVEDRQGHDFGTEAFF; CDR3nt: TGCAGCGTTGAAGATCGTCAGGGCCATGATTTCGGCACTGAAGCTTTCTTT
len: 14; abundance: few; v_gene: TRBV7-9; d_gene: .; j_gene: TRBJ2-4; CDR3aa: CASSLRVGADIQYF; CDR3nt: TGTGCCAGCAGCTTAAGGGTGGGGGCGGACATTCAGTACTTC
len: 12; abundance: .; v_gene: TRBV7-3; d_gene: TRBD2; j_gene: TRBJ2-7; CDR3aa: CARGREGYEQYF; CDR3nt: TGTGCCAGAGGGAGGGAGGGTTACGAGCAGTACTTC
len: 15; abundance: .; v_gene: TRBV18; d_gene: .; j_gene: TRBJ2-1; CDR3aa: CASSLLADSSNEQFF; CDR3nt: TGTGCCAGCTCACTCTTAGCGGATTCCTCCAATGAGCAGTTCTTC
len: 13; abundance: .; v_gene: TRBV2; d_gene: .; j_gene: TRBJ2-3; CDR3aa: CASSETDAVVQYF; CDR3nt: TGTGCCAGCAGTGAGACAGACGCCGTCGTGCAGTATTTT
len: 15; abundance: .; v_gene: TRBV7-9; d_gene: TRBD1; j_gene: TRBJ2-2; CDR3aa: CASSPRQGDTGELFF; CDR3nt: TGTGCCAGCAGCCCGCGACAGGGAGACACCGGGGAGCTGTTTTTT
len: 17; abundance: .; v_gene: TRBV9; d_gene: .; j_gene: TRBJ1-2; CDR3aa: CASSVEGGAGMNYGYTF; CDR3nt: TGTGCCAGCAGCGTAGAGGGAGGGGCAGGGATGAACTATGGCTACACCTTC
len: 14; abundance: few; v_gene: TRBV27; d_gene: TRBD1; j_gene: TRBJ1-1; CDR3aa: CASSLTGDDTEAFF; CDR3nt: TGTGCCAGCAGTTTGACAGGGGATGACACTGAAGCTTTCTTT
len: 15; abundance: .; v_gene: TRBV25-1; d_gene: TRBD2; j_gene: TRBJ2-5; CDR3aa: CASSALAGGLETQYF; CDR3nt: TGTGCCAGCAGTGCACTAGCGGGAGGGCTTGAGACCCAGTACTTC
len: 13; abundance: few; v_gene: TRBV5-1; d_gene: TRBD1; j_gene: TRBJ2-7; CDR3aa: CASTWTGGYEQYF; CDR3nt: TGCGCCAGCACGTGGACAGGGGGATACGAGCAGTACTTC
len: 14; abundance: .; v_gene: TRBV7-2; d_gene: .; j_gene: TRBJ1-1; CDR3aa: CASSLSQKNTEAFF; CDR3nt: TGTGCCAGCAGCTTATCACAAAAGAACACTGAAGCTTTCTTT
len: 14; abundance: once; v_gene: TRBV4-1; d_gene: TRBD2; j_gene: TRBJ2-1; CDR3aa: CASSQRRGGNEQFF; CDR3nt: TGCGCCAGCAGTCAAAGGCGGGGGGGCAATGAGCAGTTCTTC
len: 15; abundance: .; v_gene: TRBV15; d_gene: .; j_gene: TRBJ1-2; CDR3aa: CATSRDEEENYGYTF; CDR3nt: TGTGCCACCAGCAGAGATGAGGAGGAGAACTATGGCTACACCTTC
len: 13; abundance: .; v_gene: TRBV2; d_gene: .; j_gene: TRBJ2-7; CDR3aa: CASSEVLAGEQYF; CDR3nt: TGTGCCAGCAGTGAAGTACTAGCAGGTGAGCAGTACTTC
len: 14; abundance: few; v_gene: TRBV6-5; d_gene: TRBD1; j_gene: TRBJ1-1; CDR3aa: CASSQRQGGTEAFF; CDR3nt: TGTGCCAGCAGCCAGCGACAGGGCGGCACTGAAGCTTTCTTT
len: 15; abundance: .; v_gene: TRBV7-9; d_gene: TRBD2; j_gene: TRBJ2-1; CDR3aa: CASSLGTSGYNEQFF; CDR3nt: TGTGCCAGCAGCTTAGGGACTAGCGGCTACAATGAGCAGTTCTTC
len: 15; abundance: .; v_gene: TRBV5-8; d_gene: .; j_gene: TRBJ2-1; CDR3aa: CASNKALQSYNEQFF; CDR3nt: TGTGCCAGCAACAAAGCGTTACAATCCTACAATGAGCAGTTCTTC
len: 13; abundance: .; v_gene: TRBV28; d_gene: TRBD1; j_gene: TRBJ1-5; CDR3aa: CASSPQGYQPQHF; CDR3nt: TGTGCCAGCAGTCCACAGGGGTATCAGCCCCAGCATTTT
len: 16; abundance: .; v_gene: TRBV11-2; d_gene: TRBD1; j_gene: TRBJ2-1; CDR3aa: CASSRPGTGGYNEQFF; CDR3nt: TGTGCCAGCAGCCGACCCGGGACAGGGGGCTACAATGAGCAGTTCTTC
len: 13; abundance: .; v_gene: TRBV6-5; d_gene: TRBD1; j_gene: TRBJ1-5; CDR3aa: CASSWNRGQPQHF; CDR3nt: TGTGCCAGCAGCTGGAACAGGGGACAGCCCCAGCATTTT
len: 15; abundance: .; v_gene: TRBV9; d_gene: TRBD2; j_gene: TRBJ2-6; CDR3aa: CASSSAGAGANVLTF; CDR3nt: TGTGCCAGCAGCTCAGCGGGAGCTGGGGCCAACGTCCTGACTTTC
len: 14; abundance: .; v_gene: TRBV28; d_gene: TRBD2; j_gene: TRBJ2-7; CDR3aa: CASIPGGETYEQYF; CDR3nt: TGTGCCAGCATACCGGGGGGGGAAACCTACGAGCAGTACTTC
len: 15; abundance: .; v_gene: TRBV4-1; d_gene: TRBD2; j_gene: TRBJ2-2; CDR3aa: CASSQEAAGAGELFF; CDR3nt: TGCGCCAGCAGCCAAGAGGCAGCGGGAGCCGGGGAGCTGTTTTTT
len: 16; abundance: .; v_gene: TRBV5-4; d_gene: TRBD1; j_gene: TRBJ1-1; CDR3aa: CASSLEGQGMNTEAFF; CDR3nt: TGTGCCAGCAGCTTGGAGGGACAGGGAATGAACACTGAAGCTTTCTTT
len: 15; abundance: once; v_gene: TRBV5-1; d_gene: TRBD2; j_gene: TRBJ2-7; CDR3aa: CASSLAGEGLYEQYF; CDR3nt: TGCGCCAGCAGCTTGGCGGGGGAGGGATTATACGAGCAGTACTTC
len: 15; abundance: .; v_gene: TRBV7-9; d_gene: .; j_gene: TRBJ2-1; CDR3aa: CASTALGQRFDEQFF; CDR3nt: TGTGCCAGCACGGCCCTAGGACAGCGCTTCGATGAGCAGTTCTTC
len: 14; abundance: .; v_gene: TRBV6-5; d_gene: .; j_gene: TRBJ2-7; CDR3aa: CASSYGGDWQEQYF; CDR3nt: TGTGCCAGCAGTTACGGCGGGGACTGGCAGGAGCAGTACTTC
len: 13; abundance: .; v_gene: TRBV7-2; d_gene: .; j_gene: TRBJ1-2; CDR3aa: CASSLRGGYGYTF; CDR3nt: TGTGCCAGCAGCTTAAGGGGTGGCTATGGCTACACCTTC
len: 14; abundance: .; v_gene: TRBV19; d_gene: .; j_gene: TRBJ2-7; CDR3aa: CASSPGTDSYEQYF; CDR3nt: TGTGCCAGTAGCCCTGGTACTGACTCCTACGAGCAGTACTTC
len: 16; abundance: .; v_gene: TRBV5-4; d_gene: .; j_gene: TRBJ2-7; CDR3aa: CASREGVSGFAYEQYF; CDR3nt: TGTGCCAGCAGAGAGGGGGTCTCAGGGTTTGCCTACGAGCAGTACTTC
len: 14; abundance: once; v_gene: TRBV29-1; d_gene: .; j_gene: TRBJ2-1; CDR3aa: CSVGMNGRGNEQFF; CDR3nt: TGCAGCGTTGGTATGAATGGGCGGGGAAATGAGCAGTTCTTC
len: 14; abundance: .; v_gene: TRBV5-1; d_gene: .; j_gene: TRBJ2-5; CDR3aa: CASSSYSGQETQYF; CDR3nt: TGCGCCAGCAGCTCCTATAGCGGCCAAGAGACCCAGTACTTC